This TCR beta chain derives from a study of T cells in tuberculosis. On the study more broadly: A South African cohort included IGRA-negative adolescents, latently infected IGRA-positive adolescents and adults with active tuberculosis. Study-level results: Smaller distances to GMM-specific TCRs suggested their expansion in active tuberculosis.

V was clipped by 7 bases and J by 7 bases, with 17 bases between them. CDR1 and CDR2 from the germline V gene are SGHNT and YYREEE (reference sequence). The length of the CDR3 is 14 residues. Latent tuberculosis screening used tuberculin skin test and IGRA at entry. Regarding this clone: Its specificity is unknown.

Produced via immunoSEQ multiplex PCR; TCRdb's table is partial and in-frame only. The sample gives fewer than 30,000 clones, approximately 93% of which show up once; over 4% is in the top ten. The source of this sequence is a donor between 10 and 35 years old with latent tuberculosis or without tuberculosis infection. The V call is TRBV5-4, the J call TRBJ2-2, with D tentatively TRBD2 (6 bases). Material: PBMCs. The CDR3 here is CASGLRGEGGELFF. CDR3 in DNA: TGTGCCAGCGGCCTGCGGGGAGAGGGCGGGGAGCTGTTTTTT. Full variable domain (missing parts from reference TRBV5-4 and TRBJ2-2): ETGVTQSPTHLIKTRGQQVTLRCSSQSGHNTVSWYQQALGQGPQFIFQYYREEENGRGNFPPRFSGLQFPNYSSELNVNALELDDSALYLCASGLRGEGGELFFGEGSRLTVL.